The 32 T cell receptor beta chains listed next were all sequenced from one sample in a study of T cell responses to AZD1222 COVID-19 vaccine. Produced via immunoSEQ multiplex PCR; TCRdb's table is partial and in-frame only. The sample records some 150,000 clones, under 95% being singletons. The starting material was peripheral blood, obtained on day 0 of AZD1222 vaccination. Receptors were obtained from an adult in good health.

In its sample, this clone was seen once. CDR3 bases: TGTGCCAGCCGTATGGTCGGGACAGGGTTACCCCTCCACTTT. It yields the protein CASRMVGTGLPLHF. The V and J genes are TRBV27 and TRBJ1-6; TRBD1 matches 9 bases. The CDR3 runs to 14 residues. V gave up 8 bases and J gave up 12 bases; unmatched junction bases: 11. Germline CDR1 and CDR2: MNHEY and SMNVEV (reference sequence).

The chain combines TRBV7-9 with TRBJ2-3, with 7 positions matching TRBD1. Germline CDR1 is SEHNR and CDR2 is FQNEAQ (reference sequence). This CDR3 comprises 16 residues. V was pared by 5 bases and J by 2 bases, with 10 bases of the junction left unmatched. CDR3 DNA: TGTGCCAGCAGCCTAGGGGACAGCTGGTACACAGATACGCAGTATTTT. Encoded protein: CASSLGDSWYTDTQYF. The full variable domain, completed using reference TRBV7-9 and TRBJ2-3, is DTGVSQNPRHKITKRGQNVTFRCDPISEHNRLYWYRQTLGQGPEFLTYFQNEAQLEKSRLLSDRFSAERPKGSFSTLEIQRTEQGDSAMYLCASSLGDSWYTDTQYFGPGTRLTVL.

V and J are TRBV6-5 and TRBJ1-6; no clear D. V dropped 6 bases and J dropped 8 bases, with 17 bases sitting between them. CDR3 size: 15 residues. Germline V gene lookup returns CDR1 MNHEY and CDR2 SVGAGI. The chain's CDR3 is CASSLIPNRHSPLHF. CDR3 DNA: TGTGCCAGCAGCTTAATACCTAATAGGCATTCACCCCTCCACTTT.

CDR3 residues: CASSRNNEQFF. In nucleotides, the CDR3 is TGTGCCAGCAGCCGCAACAATGAGCAGTTCTTC. This chain links TRBV4-2 with TRBJ2-1, with D unclear. The CDR3 has 11 residues. V lost 4 bases and J 5 bases, leaving 3 bases between the germline ends. Looked up from germline, CDR1 is LGHNA and CDR2 is YNFKEQ.

The V call is TRBV5-6, the J call TRBJ1-1; 7 bases line up with TRBD1. Germline V lookup: CDR1 SGHDT, CDR2 YYEEEE. V shed 4 bases and J 0 bases; nucleotides not matched to a gene: 9. The CDR3 totals 16 residues. CDR3 amino acids: CASSAWDRIMNTEAFF. As DNA, the CDR3 is TGTGCCAGCAGCGCATGGGACAGAATAATGAACACTGAAGCTTTCTTT.

This chain joins TRBV19 and TRBJ1-5, with 7 bases fitting TRBD1. V lost 0 bases, J lost 0 bases, and 5 bases stayed unmatched. Per the germline V gene, CDR1 is LNHDA and CDR2 is SQIVND (reference sequence). The length of the CDR3 is 17 residues. In DNA, the CDR3 is TGTGCCAGTAGTATAGAAGGGGGCACCTATAGCAATCAGCCCCAGCATTTT. Its translation is CASSIEGGTYSNQPQHF.

The rearrangement joins TRBV6-2 or TRBV6-3 to TRBJ2-3; 9 bases match TRBD1. The J segment lost 4 bases and the V segment lost 0 bases, leaving 14 bases of the junction unmatched. The CDR3 has 19 residues. Germline lookup yields CDR1 MNHEY and CDR2 SVGEGT. The CDR3 here is CASSYSRDREWGSADTQYF. The CDR3 region has the DNA TGTGCCAGCAGTTACTCCCGGGACAGGGAGTGGGGGTCCGCAGATACGCAGTATTTT.

The rearrangement uses TRBV19 and TRBJ1-2, with unresolved D. V was clipped by 3 bases and J by 4 bases, with 9 bases between them. The germline CDR1 and CDR2 sequences are LNHDA and SQIVND (reference sequence). This CDR3 contains 13 residues. The CDR3 bases are TGTGCCAGTAGTATGTCGGACCCCTATGGCTACACCTTC. Protein sequence: CASSMSDPYGYTF.

V and J are TRBV12-5 and TRBJ1-2; D is unresolved. The V gene's germline CDR1 is LGHNT and CDR2 FRNRAP. The V and J ends lost 3 bases and 2 bases respectively, with 7 bases between them. The CDR3 is 13 amino acids. The CDR3 loop reads CASGFQVNYGYTF. In DNA, the CDR3 is TGTGCTAGTGGTTTTCAGGTCAACTATGGCTACACCTTC.

This sequence joins TRBV9 and TRBJ2-3, with D possibly being TRBD2 (6 bases). The CDR3 is 16 residues long. The germline gives CDR1 SGDLS, CDR2 YYNGEE. V was trimmed by 0 bases and J by 5 bases, leaving 16 bases between them. CDR3 coding DNA: TGTGCCAGCAGCGTAGAGGTAGCGGAAACGGGAGATACGCAGTATTTT. Amino acid sequence: CASSVEVAETGDTQYF.

This chain links TRBV12-5 with TRBJ1-2, with D possibly TRBD1 on 5 matching bases. Germline V gene lookup returns CDR1 LGHNT and CDR2 FRNRAP. V lost 7 bases and J lost 7, with 19 bases in between. There are 14 residues in the CDR3. CDR3 region: CASAVRPGASGYTF. The CDR3 DNA follows: TGTGCTAGTGCCGTGCGACCCGGGGCGTCTGGCTACACCTTC.

CDR3 loop: CASSLGPLGAGDSTDTQYF. CDR3 in DNA: TGTGCCAGCAGCTTAGGGCCCCTGGGAGCGGGCGATAGCACAGATACGCAGTATTTT. The chain carries TRBV7-6 and TRBJ2-3; weak D call: TRBD2 (6 bases). Germline V gives CDR1 SGHVS, CDR2 FNYEAQ. Trimming took off 1 base at V and 0 bases at J, with 20 bases between the two ends. This CDR3 region has 19 residues. Together with reference TRBV7-6 and TRBJ2-3, the CDR3 gives the full variable domain: GAGVSQSPRYKVTKRGQDVALRCDPISGHVSLYWYRQALGQGPEFLTYFNYEAQQDKSGLPNDRFSAERPEGSISTLTIQRTEQRDSAMYRCASSLGPLGAGDSTDTQYFGPGTRLTVL.

This chain links TRBV7-2 with TRBJ2-1; D possibly matches TRBD1 or TRBD2 (5 bases each). Germline CDR1 is SGHTA and CDR2 is FQGNSA. There are 15 residues in the CDR3. Deletions cut 5 bases from V and 5 bases from J, with 16 bases between. The CDR3 DNA follows: TGTGCCAGCAGCCCCCGGGCCATGGGACACAATGAGCAGTTCTTC. It specifies CASSPRAMGHNEQFF.

The genes are TRBV18 and TRBJ2-1; unclear D gene. Trimming removed 2 bases from V and 0 bases from J, with 2 bases in between. Germline V gene lookup returns CDR1 KGHSH and CDR2 LQKENI. This CDR3 region has 13 residues. The DNA for the CDR3 is TGTGCCAGCTCACCAATCTCCTACAATGAGCAGTTCTTC. This codes for CASSPISYNEQFF.

The rearrangement links TRBV7-9 to TRBJ1-2, with D perhaps matching TRBD1 (6 bases). The CDR3 contains 14 residues. With 5 bases removed from V and 2 bases from J, the gap between germline ends came to 12 bases. The germline gives CDR1 SEHNR, CDR2 FQNEAQ (reference sequence). CDR3 region: CASSPPGTNYGYTF. CDR3 nucleotide sequence: TGTGCCAGCAGCCCACCCGGGACAAACTATGGCTACACCTTC. Full variable domain (outside the CDR3, taken from reference TRBV7-9 and TRBJ1-2): DTGVSQNPRHKITKRGQNVTFRCDPISEHNRLYWYRQTLGQGPEFLTYFQNEAQLEKSRLLSDRFSAERPKGSFSTLEIQRTEQGDSAMYLCASSPPGTNYGYTFGSGTRLTVV.

This chain links TRBV15 with TRBJ2-5; D not certain. This CDR3 contains 14 residues. Germline CDR1 LNHNV, CDR2 YYDKDF (reference sequence). Trimming removed 1 base at V and 0 bases at J, with 6 bases between. The CDR3 is CATSRGPHQETQYF. Written as DNA, the CDR3 is TGTGCCACCAGCAGAGGCCCACACCAAGAGACCCAGTACTTC.

The gene calls are TRBV7-8 and TRBJ2-7; TRBD1 matches 9 bases. The CDR3 length is 13 residues. The V segment lost 5 bases and the J segment 9 bases; nucleotides outside the gene matches: 8. The germline V gene has CDR1 SGHVS and CDR2 FQNEAQ. The DNA of the CDR3 is TGTGCCAGCAGCACAGGGGGCCCACGTGGGCAGTACTTC. It encodes CASSTGGPRGQYF.

The chain has TRBV5-1 and TRBJ1-6, with D possibly being TRBD1 (6 bases). V lost 5 bases to trimming and J lost 4 bases, with 16 bases between them. CDR1 is SGHRS and CDR2 is YFSETQ in the germline V gene. CDR3 size: 16 residues. CDR3 in amino acids: CASRRQGNPYNSPLHF. The DNA of the CDR3 is TGCGCCAGCAGACGGCAGGGGAATCCTTATAATTCACCCCTCCACTTT.

V is TRBV9 and J is TRBJ2-5; 13 bases align to TRBD2. Germline V gene lookup returns CDR1 SGDLS and CDR2 YYNGEE. Losses at the gene ends were 4 bases for V and 2 bases for J; bases not matched to a gene: 5. The CDR3 is 16 amino acids. The CDR3 here is CASSLGTSGTQETQYF. CDR3 bases: TGTGCCAGCAGCCTTGGGACTAGCGGGACTCAAGAGACCCAGTACTTC.

The chain recombines TRBV7-9 with TRBJ1-1, with 7 bases lining up with TRBD1. CDR1 and CDR2 from the germline V gene are SEHNR and FQNEAQ (reference sequence). Trimming cost V 4 bases and J 3 bases; bases outside gene matches: 2. CDR3 length: 13 amino acids. The CDR3 loop is CASSYQGDTEAFF. CDR3 DNA: TGTGCCAGCAGCTACCAGGGGGACACTGAAGCTTTCTTT.

This clone was seen only once. This sequence joins TRBV6-2 or TRBV6-3 and TRBJ1-2, with D hard to call. This CDR3 is built from 12 residues. V lost 5 bases, J lost 4 bases, and 8 bases lay in between. Per germline, CDR1 MNHEY and CDR2 SVGEGT. The CDR3 loop reads CASSITAYGYTF. CDR3 sequence (DNA): TGTGCCAGCAGTATCACAGCCTATGGCTACACCTTC.

V usage is TRBV7-8 and J usage is TRBJ1-2; the D is unclear. With 3 bases removed from V and 3 bases from J, the gap between germline ends came to 8 bases. CDR3 size: 13 residues. CDR1 and CDR2 from the germline V gene are SGHVS and FQNEAQ. The CDR3 DNA sequence: TGTGCCAGCAGCTTTTATCGGTACTATGGCTACACCTTC. It translates to CASSFYRYYGYTF.

This rearrangement joins TRBV11-2 to TRBJ2-3, with D tentatively TRBD1 (6 bases). Germline V gives CDR1 SGHAT, CDR2 FQNNGV. This CDR3 spans 14 amino acids. The germline V and J ends were trimmed by 5 bases and 0 bases, with 9 bases remaining between them. The CDR3 is CASSLDRSTDTQYF. The CDR3 coding sequence is TGTGCCAGCAGCCTGGACAGAAGCACAGATACGCAGTATTTT.

J is TRBJ1-5 and V is TRBV6-2 or TRBV6-3, with TRBD1 as a possible D gene (5 bases). CDR3 length equals 14 residues. Trimming removed 2 bases from V and 6 bases from J, with 11 bases in between. Germline V gene lookup returns CDR1 MNHEY and CDR2 SVGEGT. CDR3 DNA: TGTGCCAGCAGTTACAGGGGAGTGAGTCAGCCCCAGCATTTT. Its translation is CASSYRGVSQPQHF.

This clone was seen only once. The rearrangement links TRBV7-2 to TRBJ1-6; D unclear. V lost 1 base to trimming and J lost 0 bases, with 4 bases between them. Germline lookup yields CDR1 SGHTA and CDR2 FQGNSA. The CDR3 runs 15 residues. The CDR3 here is CASSLDSSYNSPLHF. CDR3 DNA: TGTGCCAGCAGCTTAGATAGCTCCTATAATTCACCCCTCCACTTT.

This clone appeared a few times. This chain links TRBV7-2 with TRBJ1-1; 7 bases are shared with TRBD1. The V and J ends lost 6 bases and 2 bases, in that order; junction bases with no gene match: 9. In germline, CDR1 is SGHTA, CDR2 FQGNSA. The CDR3 is 15 residues long. The chain's CDR3 is CASSFSGTVNTEAFF. The CDR3 DNA follows: TGTGCCAGCAGTTTTTCCGGGACAGTCAACACTGAAGCTTTCTTT.

The DNA of the CDR3 is TGTGCCAGCGGTCAAACTCCTGGAAACACCATATATTTT. Its translation is CASGQTPGNTIYF. The V call is TRBV6-5, the J call TRBJ1-3, with no clear D. Germline V gene sequence: CDR1 MNHEY, CDR2 SVGAGI. The CDR3 extends over 13 amino acids. V lost 8 bases, J lost 2 bases, and 10 bases lay in between.

The chain recombines TRBV7-3 with TRBJ1-6; D is undetermined. Germline CDR1 reads SGHTA; CDR2 reads FQGTGA. V gave up 2 bases and J gave up 6 bases, with 5 bases separating them. This CDR3 contains 13 residues. The CDR3 loop reads CASSLDGNSPLHF. CDR3 in DNA: TGTGCCAGCAGCTTAGACGGTAATTCACCCCTCCACTTT.

The rearrangement links TRBV9 to TRBJ1-6; the D is unclear. The CDR3 has 15 amino acids. Per germline, CDR1 SGDLS and CDR2 YYNGEE. V was cut by 0 bases and J by 4 bases, with 8 bases left in between. The DNA of the CDR3 is TGTGCCAGCAGCGTAGCAGAGTTATATAATTCACCCCTCCACTTT. This gives the protein CASSVAELYNSPLHF.

The chain joins TRBV18 to TRBJ1-2; D uncertain. In germline, CDR1 is KGHSH, CDR2 LQKENI. V was clipped by 0 bases and J by 0 bases, with 8 bases between them. The CDR3 covers 15 residues. The chain's CDR3 is CASSPPPQTNYGYTF. The CDR3 nucleotides are TGTGCCAGCTCACCACCCCCACAGACTAACTATGGCTACACCTTC.

This rearrangement joins TRBV2 to TRBJ1-1; maybe TRBD1 (6 bases). Germline values: CDR1 SNHLY, CDR2 FYNNEI. The V gene lost 7 bases and the J gene lost 0 bases, with 15 bases spanning the gap. The CDR3 length is 15 residues. The CDR3 coding sequence is TGTGCCAGCATGGCGGGCGACAGGCTGAACACTGAAGCTTTCTTT. Translated, it gives CASMAGDRLNTEAFF.

The chain couples TRBV4-2 to TRBJ2-7; 7 bases line up with TRBD2. This CDR3 has 15 amino acids. Germline CDR1 reads LGHNA; CDR2 reads YNFKEQ. V gave up 0 bases and J gave up 6 bases; unmatched junction bases: 8. DNA of the CDR3: TGTGCCAGCAGCCAAGATGGCGGGGGAAGCAGCGAGCAGTACTTC. It specifies CASSQDGGGSSEQYF.